The 8 T cell receptor beta chains presented below share a single source sample, sequenced in a study of blood T cell repertoires in COVID-19. This table comes from immunoSEQ multiplex PCR, and its TCRdb copy is limited to in-frame clones, with some not included. In the table there are about 120,000 clones, 85% of which are singletons. Sequenced: peripheral blood. These TCRs come from a human donor in a cohort sampled during active COVID-19.

V usage is TRBV6-1 and J usage is TRBJ1-1, with D uncertain. The length of the CDR3 is 11 residues. Looked up from germline, CDR1 is MNHNS and CDR2 is SASEGT. V lost 1 base, J lost 7 bases, and 4 bases lay in between. The CDR3 spells CASSEDGEAFF. CDR3 bases: TGTGCCAGCAGTGAAGACGGTGAAGCTTTCTTT.

This clone was seen only a few times. The V and J genes are TRBV11-2 and TRBJ2-1, with TRBD1 as a possible D gene (6 bases). This CDR3 has 15 amino acids. V was shortened by 2 bases and J by 5 bases, with 13 bases between the two germline ends. The germline gives CDR1 SGHAT, CDR2 FQNNGV. Here the CDR3 DNA reads TGTGCCAGCAGCTTATCCATTCGACAGGACAATGAGCAGTTCTTC. Its protein is CASSLSIRQDNEQFF.

The chain is built from TRBV4-1 and TRBJ1-3; D is uncertain. The CDR3 sequence is 15 residues long. V was trimmed by 1 base and J by 0 bases, leaving 7 bases between them. The germline V gene encodes CDR1 MGHRA and CDR2 YSYEKL. The CDR3 is CASSQVLNSGNTIYF. The CDR3 DNA follows: TGCGCCAGCAGCCAAGTTCTAAACTCTGGAAACACCATATATTTT.

The chain is built from TRBV28 and TRBJ2-2; 7 bases align to TRBD2. The CDR3 runs 17 residues. Germline V lookup: CDR1 MDHEN, CDR2 SYDVKM. V trimming: 1 base; J trimming: 6 bases; junction bases outside the gene matches: 11. CDR3 amino acids: CASSLYGRRPFPGELFF. CDR3 sequence (DNA): TGTGCCAGCAGTTTATACGGGAGGCGGCCCTTTCCCGGGGAGCTGTTTTTT.

The V and J genes are TRBV3-1 (or the pseudogene TRBV3-2) and TRBJ2-1; D is unclear. V was cut by 5 bases and J by 7 bases, with 6 bases left in between. Germline CDR1 is LGHDT and CDR2 is YNNKEL (reference sequence). The CDR3 totals 11 residues. In DNA, the CDR3 is TGTGCCAGCAGCGCGGAGAATGAGCAGTTCTTC. It codes for CASSAENEQFF.

The J gene is TRBJ2-1, the V gene TRBV11-3, with D possibly being TRBD1 (6 bases). The germline gives CDR1 SGHNT, CDR2 YENEEA. The CDR3 is 13 residues long. V was cut by 5 bases and J by 13 bases, with 18 bases left in between. The CDR3 sequence: CASSPRSGQVQFF. In DNA form, the CDR3 reads TGTGCCAGCAGCCCCAGGTCGGGACAAGTACAGTTCTTC.

This clone appeared once. V usage is TRBV25-1 and J usage is TRBJ2-5; D possibly corresponds to TRBD2 (5 bases). Germline loops: CDR1 MGHDK, CDR2 SYGVNS. The CDR3 is 13 residues long. V shed 8 bases and J shed 5 bases, with 15 bases lying between them. This chain's CDR3 is CASSLGLVETQYF. The CDR3 DNA sequence: TGTGCCAGCTCTTTAGGACTCGTGGAGACCCAGTACTTC.

This chain joins TRBV7-2 and TRBJ1-5; tentative D call: TRBD1 (5 bases). Germline CDR1 SGHTA, CDR2 FQGNSA. Trimming left V 6 bases short and J 2 bases short, with 14 bases between. This CDR3 is 15 amino acids long. The CDR3 DNA reads TGTGCCAGCAGTTCCGTGGGGGGGGGCAATCAGCCCCAGCATTTT. Translation gives CASSSVGGGNQPQHF. The variable domain in full, completed from reference TRBV7-2 and TRBJ1-5, reads GAGVSQSPSNKVTEKGKDVELRCDPISGHTALYWYRQSLGQGLEFLIYFQGNSAPDKSGLPSDRFSAERTGGSVSTLTIQRTQQEDSAVYLCASSSVGGGNQPQHFGDGTRLSIL.